This T cell receptor beta chain was observed in a study of blood T cell repertoires in COVID-19. Study overall: Researchers got acute and convalescent COVID-19 samples from the United States, Italy and Spain.

Trimming removed 4 bases from V and 2 bases from J; junction bases left unmatched: 3. CDR3 length equals 13 residues. Germline CDR1 reads SGHRS; CDR2 reads YFSETQ. In the original workflow: Estimation of nucleated cell counts was performed using reference gene primer amplification. Here immunoSEQ multiplex PCR was the method, and the copy in TCRdb shows in-frame clones only, minus some. V, J and clone size reflect that table, while D and trimming were determined from the DNA. Seen here are a few hundred thousand clones, roughly 85% observed once, and the top ten hold around 5.5%. The chain couples TRBV5-1 to TRBJ2-7; 7 nucleotides align to TRBD1. The sample consisted of peripheral blood. The receptor comes from a man between 50 and 59 years old with active or convalescent COVID-19. For the CDR3, the DNA is TGCGCCAGCAGCCGGGACAGCACCTACGAGCAGTACTTC. Translated: CASSRDSTYEQYF. Full variable domain (remainder filled in from reference TRBV5-1 and TRBJ2-7): KAGVTQTPRYLIKTRGQQVTLSCSPISGHRSVSWYQQTPGQGLQFLFEYFSETQRNKGNFPGRFSGRQFSNSRSEMNVSTLELGDSALYLCASSRDSTYEQYFGPGTRLTVT.